What follows are 3 T cell receptor beta chains derived from one specimen sequenced in a study of shared clonotypes between healthy human individuals. Using immunoSEQ multiplex PCR, the repertoire was profiled, and TCRdb retains in-frame clones only, with some absent. The sample lists hundreds of thousands of clones, 92% seen once, with 24% in the top ten. Positive CCR7 selection of CD45RO-negative cells yielded the naive CD8 cells, and terminally differentiated effector memory CD45RA+ cells were excluded. What was sequenced was naive CD8+ T cells sorted from blood. The receptor set was obtained from a man aged 30 to 45 in good health.

The chain carries TRBV27 and TRBJ2-2; D is ambiguous. Germline CDR1 is MNHEY and CDR2 is SMNVEV (reference sequence). This CDR3 contains 15 residues. Between the trimmed V and J ends, which lost 3 bases and 3 bases, there was a span of 11 bases. CDR3 in amino acids: CASSFYRVDTGELFF. CDR3 in DNA: TGTGCCAGCAGTTTCTATAGGGTGGACACCGGGGAGCTGTTTTTT.

Concerning this clone itself: Other DNA sequences in this specimen translate into the identical CDR3. The rearrangement joins TRBV7-2 to TRBJ1-2; D gene uncertain. The CDR3 spans 13 residues. V lost 1 base, J lost 2 bases, and 5 bases lay in between. Germline lookup yields CDR1 SGHTA and CDR2 FQGNSA. The CDR3 reads CASSLGQNYGYTF. The CDR3 coding sequence is TGTGCCAGCAGCTTAGGGCAGAACTATGGCTACACCTTC.

This clone was recorded once. This chain joins TRBV6-5 and TRBJ2-7; 9 bases match TRBD2. CDR3 length: 15 residues. Germline assignment: CDR1 MNHEY and CDR2 SVGAGI. The V segment lost 0 bases and the J segment 6 bases; nucleotides outside the gene matches: 6. The CDR3 loop reads CASSYSAGGPVEQYF. The CDR3 DNA reads as TGTGCCAGCAGTTACTCTGCGGGAGGGCCGGTCGAGCAGTACTTC.